The 9 T cell receptor beta chains in this list originate from one sample, sequenced in a study of T cells in Graves' hyperthyroidism and ophthalmopathy. TCR beta CDR3 regions were amplified from RNA. A set of HTBI primers served as the primers for a first-round RT-PCR of the TCR CDR3. One entry per CDR3 protein results from TCRdb running MiXCR on the multiplex PCR reads. There are a few hundred thousand distinct CDR3 sequences in the sample; around 14% occur only once, and over 25% lies in the top ten. Sequencing was done on a sample of blood. Receptors originate from a woman aged 25 to 45 with Graves' hyperthyroidism.

V is TRBV5-1 and J is TRBJ2-5; 9 nucleotides match TRBD2. This CDR3 is 16 amino acids long. V gave up 0 bases and J gave up 5 bases; unmatched junction bases: 8. The germline gives CDR1 SGHRS, CDR2 YFSETQ. CDR3 in amino acids: CASSLDVAGVQETQYF. DNA of the CDR3: TGCGCCAGCAGCTTGGACGTAGCGGGAGTACAGGAGACCCAGTACTTC.

This clonotype was picked up a small number of times. V and J are TRBV28 and TRBJ2-3; TRBD2 matches 13 bases. This CDR3 region has 18 residues. The V gene end was trimmed by 2 bases and the J gene end by 5 bases; junction bases not matched to a gene: 10. The germline V gene encodes CDR1 MDHEN and CDR2 SYDVKM. CDR3 sequence: CASSLRSGLAGHEDTQYF. CDR3 DNA: TGTGCCAGCAGTTTACGGTCGGGACTAGCGGGACACGAAGATACGCAGTATTTT. Full variable domain (outside the CDR3, taken from reference TRBV28 and TRBJ2-3): DVKVTQSSRYLVKRTGEKVFLECVQDMDHENMFWYRQDPGLGLRLIYFSYDVKMKEKGDIPEGYSVSREKKERFSLILESASTNQTSMYLCASSLRSGLAGHEDTQYFGPGTRLTVL.

As for this clonotype: This may come from a read error, since a much larger clone is one base off. The CDR3 loop is CASSGRRSRNTGELFF. The DNA of the CDR3 is TGTGCCAGCAGTGGACGCAGGAGCCGGAACACCGGGGAGCTGTTTTTT. This sequence joins TRBV2 and TRBJ2-2; no clear D. V lost 4 bases and J 1 base, leaving 13 bases between the germline ends. In germline, CDR1 is SNHLY, CDR2 FYNNEI. The CDR3 extends over 16 amino acids. The full variable domain, with the rest looked up from reference TRBV2 and TRBJ2-2, is EPEVTQTPSHQVTQMGQEVILRCVPISNHLYFYWYRQILGQKVEFLVSFYNNEISEKSEIFDDQFSVERPDGSNFTLKIRSTKLEDSAMYFCASSGRRSRNTGELFFGEGSRLTVL.

CDR3 bases: TGTGCCAGTAGTATAACGGGGTTTGACAAAAACATTCAGTACTTC. As protein: CASSITGFDKNIQYF. The chain is built from TRBV19 and TRBJ2-4; maybe TRBD2 (5 bases). V was clipped by 2 bases and J by 3 bases, with 11 bases between them. The germline gives CDR1 LNHDA, CDR2 SQIVND (reference sequence). There are 15 residues in the CDR3.

This clonotype appeared a few times. This chain connects TRBV27 to TRBJ2-7, with 9 bases identical to TRBD2. The V and J ends lost 2 bases and 3 bases, in that order; junction bases with no gene match: 8. The CDR3 runs 16 residues. The germline V gene has CDR1 MNHEY and CDR2 SMNVEV (reference sequence). Here the CDR3 reads CASSLNFASGIYEQYF. In DNA, the CDR3 is TGTGCCAGCAGTTTAAATTTTGCTAGCGGGATCTACGAGCAGTACTTC.

This clonotype has at least ten counts. The rearrangement joins TRBV30 to TRBJ1-3; D is perhaps TRBD1 (6 bases). The CDR3 spans 11 residues. The V end was cut by 7 bases, the J end by 4 bases, with 8 bases between. Germline V CDR1 and CDR2: GTSNPN, SVGIG (reference sequence). CDR3 loop: CASGAGNTIYF. The CDR3 DNA reads as TGTGCCTCAGGGGCCGGAAACACCATATATTTT.

The table lists this clonotype with many counts. The chain is built from TRBV30 and TRBJ1-5; 10 bases align to TRBD1. The length of the CDR3 is 17 residues. Per the germline V gene, CDR1 is GTSNPN and CDR2 is SVGIG (reference sequence). Germline trimming cut 0 bases from V and 7 bases from J; bases unmatched to any gene: 12. The CDR3 is CAWSVSRGQGGDQPQHF. Written as DNA, the CDR3 is TGTGCCTGGAGTGTATCTCGAGGACAGGGGGGAGACCAGCCCCAGCATTTT.

This clonotype was picked up many times. The chain couples TRBV4-1 to TRBJ2-3; D is perhaps TRBD2 (5 bases). The germline V gene has CDR1 MGHRA and CDR2 YSYEKL. V lost 0 bases and J 1 base, leaving 8 bases between the germline ends. The length of the CDR3 is 15 residues. CDR3 residues: CASSQERRGTDTQYF. In DNA, the CDR3 is TGCGCCAGCAGCCAAGAAAGGCGGGGCACAGATACGCAGTATTTT.

This clonotype was observed at least ten times. This sequence joins TRBV2 and TRBJ1-5, with unresolved D. The CDR3 sequence is 12 residues long. Trimming removed 5 bases from V and 9 bases from J, with 11 bases in between. Germline-derived CDR1 and CDR2 are SNHLY and FYNNEI. CDR3 protein: CASSPAKAPQHF. For the CDR3, the DNA is TGTGCCAGCAGTCCCGCAAAGGCGCCCCAGCATTTT.